The source of this TCR beta chain is a study of PD-L1 blockade in urothelial cancer. Time point of the sample: peripheral blood 6 weeks after treatment start. Germline trimming cut 4 bases from V and 0 bases from J; bases unmatched to any gene: 8. This CDR3 is built from 17 residues. From germline, CDR1 is MDHEN and CDR2 SYDVKM. Data came from immunoSEQ multiplex PCR; TCRdb stores just in-frame clones and leaves some out. The profile shows roughly 40,000 clones, roughly nine tenths of them singletons. Sequences were derived from PBMCs, sampled around atezolizumab (anti-PD-L1) treatment. The clonotype was recovered from a man in his 70s with urothelial cancer. This chain links TRBV28 with TRBJ1-2, with 10 positions matching TRBD1. The CDR3 nucleotides read TGTGCCAGCAGTTCCCCGCCCGGGACAGGGGCTAACTATGGCTACACCTTC. Residues: CASSSPPGTGANYGYTF.